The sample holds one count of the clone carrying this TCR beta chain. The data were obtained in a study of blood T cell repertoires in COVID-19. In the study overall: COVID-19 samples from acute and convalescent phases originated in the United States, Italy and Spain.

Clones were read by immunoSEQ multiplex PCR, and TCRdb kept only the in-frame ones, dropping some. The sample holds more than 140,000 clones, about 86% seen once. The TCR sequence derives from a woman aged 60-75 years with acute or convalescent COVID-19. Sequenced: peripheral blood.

The CDR3 spells CASSYYDRGNSPLHF. The CDR3 nucleotides are TGTGCCAGCAGTTACTACGACAGGGGTAATTCACCCCTCCACTTT. V is TRBV6-5 and J is TRBJ1-6; TRBD1 aligns across 8 bases. Looked up from germline, CDR1 is MNHEY and CDR2 is SVGAGI. With 1 base clipped from V and 6 bases from J, the junction kept 2 bases outside the gene matches. The CDR3 is 15 residues long.